What follows is one T cell receptor (beta chain) and its context. The entry originates in a study of technical replicates of blood from a handful of donors. The V end lost 2 bases, the J end lost 5 bases, and 4 bases lay between the germline ends. This CDR3 has 12 residues. The germline V gene has CDR1 MDHEN and CDR2 SYDVKM. The data were produced by immunoSEQ multiplex PCR, yet TCRdb's version contains in-frame clones alone and is incomplete. The sample lists about 80,000 clones, roughly 93% occurring once. The receptor was isolated from a human donor in good health. Sequenced sample: T cells isolated from PBMCs. The chain is built from TRBV28 and TRBJ1-5; D ambiguous. The CDR3 DNA sequence: TGTGCCAGCAGTTTACGTTATCAGCCCCAGCATTTT. This translates into CASSLRYQPQHF.